This T cell receptor beta chain was captured by sequencing in a study of early T cells in non-severe SARS-CoV-2 infection. Study context: Alpha and beta chains were unpaired, from unsorted whole-blood bulk RNA.

As part of library construction, unique molecular identifiers were attached to individual cDNA molecules. TCRdb redid the calling of the 5' RACE reads with MiXCR, one entry per CDR3 protein. The sample records tens of thousands of distinct CDR3 sequences, more than 10% being singletons. Study observations and caveats: The study's VDJdb matching favored anti-spike CD8 responses and missed private and CD4 specificities.

This clonotype was found a few times. Its cognate antigen is unknown. The V end was cut by 5 bases, the J end by 1 base, with 10 bases between. The CDR3 has 14 amino acids. CDR1 is MNHEY, CDR2 SMNVEV, per germline (reference sequence). The receptor's source is an adult who was a healthcare worker with PCR-confirmed SARS-CoV-2 infection or an uninfected control (not recorded which). The donor label of this sample is uncertain. V and J are TRBV27 and TRBJ2-3; maybe TRBD2 (6 bases). The sequences come from whole blood, collected at baseline. Written as DNA, the CDR3 is TGTGCCAGCAGTGCCGGAGGGGGCACAGATACGCAGTATTTT. Protein sequence: CASSAGGGTDTQYF.